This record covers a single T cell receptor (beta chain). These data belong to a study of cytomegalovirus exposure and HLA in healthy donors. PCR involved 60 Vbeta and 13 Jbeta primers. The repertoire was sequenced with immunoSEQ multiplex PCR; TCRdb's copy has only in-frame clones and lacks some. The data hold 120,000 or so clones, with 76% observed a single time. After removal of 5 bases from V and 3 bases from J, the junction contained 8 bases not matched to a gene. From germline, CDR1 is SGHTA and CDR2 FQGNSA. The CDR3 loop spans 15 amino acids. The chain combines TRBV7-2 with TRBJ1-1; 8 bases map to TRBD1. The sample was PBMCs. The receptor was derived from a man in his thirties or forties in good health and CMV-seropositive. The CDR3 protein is CASSAPGQEDTEAFF. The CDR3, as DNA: TGTGCCAGCAGCGCCCCGGGACAGGAGGACACTGAAGCTTTCTTT. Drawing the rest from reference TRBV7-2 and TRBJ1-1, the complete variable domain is GAGVSQSPSNKVTEKGKDVELRCDPISGHTALYWYRQSLGQGLEFLIYFQGNSAPDKSGLPSDRFSAERTGGSVSTLTIQRTQQEDSAVYLCASSAPGQEDTEAFFGQGTRLTVV.